These 9 T cell receptor beta chains were sequenced from one sample in a study of patients and donors after allogeneic stem cell transplantation. TCRdb called the RT-PCR reads again in MiXCR, with one record for every CDR3 protein. The table has over 65,000 distinct CDR3 sequences, about 25% seen once; the top ten hold 26%. Material: blood, either unsorted or a sorted T cell fraction (not recorded which). The receptors come from a human donor who was either an allogeneic HSCT recipient or a stem cell or donor lymphocyte infusion donor (not recorded which). It is not recorded whose cells these are; they may come from a transplant donor.

The rearrangement joins TRBV6-6 to TRBJ1-2; D is unclear. The V and J ends lost 4 bases and 6 bases respectively, with 9 bases between them. The germline CDR1 and CDR2 sequences are MNHNY and SVGAGI (reference sequence). This CDR3 comprises 12 residues. CDR3 DNA sequence: TGTGCCAGCAGTTGGACGTTAGATGGCTACACCTTC. Translated: CASSWTLDGYTF.

This clonotype came up a few times. This chain uses TRBV12-3 or TRBV12-4 with TRBJ2-2, with 7 bases fitting TRBD2. This CDR3 spans 15 amino acids. Trimming removed 4 bases from V and 8 bases from J; junction bases left unmatched: 10. The DNA for the CDR3 is TGTGCCAGCAGTTGGGCTAGCGGAGGCCGGGGGGAGCTGTTTTTT. This sequence encodes CASSWASGGRGELFF.

This clonotype was observed a few times. The J gene is TRBJ1-1, the V gene TRBV3-1; D remains ambiguous. The CDR3 length is 17 residues. The germline gives CDR1 LGHDT, CDR2 YNNKEL (reference sequence). V lost 1 base and J 7 bases, leaving 22 bases between the germline ends. The CDR3 DNA reads TGTGCCAGCAGCCAAGGCTTCGGCTGGGGTGGTGAAGTTGAAGCTTTCTTT. Translating it yields CASSQGFGWGGEVEAFF.

This chain connects TRBV5-1 to TRBJ1-1; a weak D match, TRBD1 (6 bases). CDR1 and CDR2 (germline): SGHRS, YFSETQ. The length of the CDR3 is 15 residues. Trimming removed 3 bases from V and 4 bases from J, with 16 bases in between. The CDR3 nucleotides are TGCGCCAGCAGCTCGAATTCGGGGGCGGGCACTGAAGCTTTCTTT. It yields the protein CASSSNSGAGTEAFF. The whole variable domain, remainder taken from reference TRBV5-1 and TRBJ1-1, is KAGVTQTPRYLIKTRGQQVTLSCSPISGHRSVSWYQQTPGQGLQFLFEYFSETQRNKGNFPGRFSGRQFSNSRSEMNVSTLELGDSALYLCASSSNSGAGTEAFFGQGTRLTVV.

The gene calls are TRBV6-6 and TRBJ1-2; D may be TRBD1 (5 bases). Germline V CDR1 and CDR2: MNHNY, SVGAGI (reference sequence). The CDR3 has 15 residues. The V and J ends lost 5 bases and 0 bases respectively, with 13 bases between them. Written as DNA, the CDR3 is TGTGCCAGCAGTACCTGGGGGGGAACTAACTATGGCTACACCTTC. This encodes CASSTWGGTNYGYTF.

The chain carries TRBV7-9 and TRBJ2-1; weak D call: TRBD2 (5 bases). CDR3 size: 12 residues. Deletions cut 10 bases from V and 2 bases from J, with 9 bases between. Germline-derived CDR1 and CDR2 are SEHNR and FQNEAQ (reference sequence). In nucleotides, the CDR3 is TGTGCCAACTTGGGAGCCTACAATGAGCAGTTCTTC. The encoded protein is CANLGAYNEQFF. The full variable domain, rest sourced from reference TRBV7-9 and TRBJ2-1, is DTGVSQNPRHKITKRGQNVTFRCDPISEHNRLYWYRQTLGQGPEFLTYFQNEAQLEKSRLLSDRFSAERPKGSFSTLEIQRTEQGDSAMYLCANLGAYNEQFFGPGTRLTVL.

This clonotype turned up a few times. The chain recombines TRBV7-2 with TRBJ1-6; D may be TRBD1 (5 bases). CDR3 length: 15 residues. The germline V gene has CDR1 SGHTA and CDR2 FQGNSA. V was trimmed by 1 base and J by 6 bases, leaving 10 bases between them. CDR3 protein: CASSLEWTLNSPLHF. In DNA form, the CDR3 reads TGTGCCAGCAGCTTAGAATGGACACTTAATTCACCCCTCCACTTT.

This clonotype has just a few counts. The chain links TRBV20-1 to TRBJ2-3, with D unresolved. CDR1 and CDR2 from the germline V gene are DFQATT and SNEGSKA (reference sequence). The CDR3 has 14 amino acids. V was trimmed by 3 bases and J by 0 bases, leaving 10 bases between them. The CDR3 loop reads CSASTLPSTDTQYF. Here the CDR3 DNA reads TGCAGTGCTAGCACCCTTCCCAGCACAGATACGCAGTATTTT.

The V and J genes are TRBV10-3 and TRBJ2-3; 10 bases map to TRBD1. CDR1 and CDR2 from the germline V gene are ENHRY and SYGVKD. V trimming: 4 bases; J trimming: 2 bases; junction bases outside the gene matches: 6. CDR3 length: 16 amino acids. The chain's CDR3 is CAISASGTGVTDTQYF. The CDR3 coding sequence is TGTGCCATCAGTGCCTCCGGGACAGGGGTCACAGATACGCAGTATTTT.